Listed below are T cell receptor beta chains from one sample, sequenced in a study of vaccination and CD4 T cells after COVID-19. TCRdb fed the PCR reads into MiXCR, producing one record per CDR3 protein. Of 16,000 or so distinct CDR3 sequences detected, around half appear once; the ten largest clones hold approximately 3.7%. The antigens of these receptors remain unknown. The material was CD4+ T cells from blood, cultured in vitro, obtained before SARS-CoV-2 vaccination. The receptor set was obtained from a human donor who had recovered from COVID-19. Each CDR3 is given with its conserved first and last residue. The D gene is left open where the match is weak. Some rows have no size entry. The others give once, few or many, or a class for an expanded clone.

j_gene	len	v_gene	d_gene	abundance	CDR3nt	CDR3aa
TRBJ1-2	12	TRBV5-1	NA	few	TGCGCCAGCAGCTTCTCGTCCTATGGCTACACCTTC	CASSFSSYGYTF
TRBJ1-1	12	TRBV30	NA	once	TGTGCCTGGGACAGACCGAACACTGAAGCTTTCTTT	CAWDRPNTEAFF
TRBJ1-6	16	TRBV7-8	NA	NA	TGTGCCAGCAGCTGGACTACGGGGCAACAAAATTCACCCCTCCACTTT	CASSWTTGQQNSPLHF
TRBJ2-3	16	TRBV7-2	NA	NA	TGTGCCAGCAGTCTTACCGGGGACTCTAGCACAGATACGCAGTATTTT	CASSLTGDSSTDTQYF
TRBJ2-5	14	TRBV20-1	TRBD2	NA	TGCAGTGTGACTAGCGGGGGGGCCAGGGAGACCCAGTACTTC	CSVTSGGARETQYF
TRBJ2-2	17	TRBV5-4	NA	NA	TGTGCCAGCAGCTCCCCGTCGGGAGTATACGACACCGGGGAGCTGTTTTTT	CASSSPSGVYDTGELFF
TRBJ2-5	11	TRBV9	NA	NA	TGTGCCAGCAGCGCGGGGGAGACCCAGTACTTC	CASSAGETQYF
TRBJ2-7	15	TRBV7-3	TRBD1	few	TGTGCCAGCAGCTTAGGGACAGGGGTCGGATACGAGCAGTACTTC	CASSLGTGVGYEQYF
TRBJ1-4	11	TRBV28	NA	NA	TGTGCCAGCCGAAGACTTAAAAAACTGTTTTTT	CASRRLKKLFF
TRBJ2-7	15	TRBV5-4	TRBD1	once	TGTGCCAGCAGCAACTACCGGGACAGGGACTACGAGCAGTACTTC	CASSNYRDRDYEQYF
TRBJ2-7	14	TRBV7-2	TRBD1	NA	TGTGCCAGCAGTCGAGCCGGACAGGTCTACGAGCAGTACTTC	CASSRAGQVYEQYF
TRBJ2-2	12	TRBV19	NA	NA	TGTGCCAGTAGTGACACCCCCGGGGAGCTGTTTTTT	CASSDTPGELFF
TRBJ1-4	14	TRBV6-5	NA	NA	TGTGCCAGCAGTTACGCTCTAGGGGGGCTGCAACTGTTTTTT	CASSYALGGLQLFF
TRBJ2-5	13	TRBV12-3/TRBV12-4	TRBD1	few	TGTGCCAGCAGTTTGTTCAGGGGGGAGACCCAGTACTTC	CASSLFRGETQYF
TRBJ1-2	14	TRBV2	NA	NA	TGTGCCAGCAGTGACCGACGGACCAACTATGGCTACACCTTC	CASSDRRTNYGYTF
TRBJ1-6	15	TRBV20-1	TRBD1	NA	TGCAGTGCTAGACTCACCGGGACAGGGGTTTCACCCCTCCACTTT	CSARLTGTGVSPLHF
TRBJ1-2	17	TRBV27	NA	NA	TGTGCCAGCAGTTTATCCCGTATCGAAGATATGACTCATGGCTACACCTTC	CASSLSRIEDMTHGYTF
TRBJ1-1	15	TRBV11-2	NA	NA	TGTGCCAGCAGCGCAGTGTCGGGGGTAGGAACTGAAGCTTTCTTT	CASSAVSGVGTEAFF
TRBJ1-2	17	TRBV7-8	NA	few	TGTGCCAGCAGTCGCCTGGCGGGCCCATTAGCAGTCGATGGCTACACCTTC	CASSRLAGPLAVDGYTF
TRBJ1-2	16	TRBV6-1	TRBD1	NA	TGTGCCAGCAGAGGAAAGACAGGGCCCGGCATTATGGGCTACACCTTC	CASRGKTGPGIMGYTF
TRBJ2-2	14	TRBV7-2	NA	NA	TGTGCCAGCAGCTTATGGGAGAACACCGGGGAGCTGTTTTTT	CASSLWENTGELFF
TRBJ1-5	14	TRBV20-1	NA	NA	TGCAGTGCCATGGGGGGCAGGGGCAATCAGCCCCAGCATTTT	CSAMGGRGNQPQHF
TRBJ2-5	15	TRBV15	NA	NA	TGTGCCACCAGCAGAGTGGCAGGGATAGGGGAGACCCAGTACTTC	CATSRVAGIGETQYF
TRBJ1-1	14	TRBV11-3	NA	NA	TGTGCCAGCAGCCGAAAACAGGGAGGCACTGAAGCTTTCTTT	CASSRKQGGTEAFF
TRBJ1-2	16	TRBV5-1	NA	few	TGCGCCAGCAGCCCTGATTCCGGGCGGGCTAACTATGGCTACACCTTC	CASSPDSGRANYGYTF
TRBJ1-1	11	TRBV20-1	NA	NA	TGCAGTGCTAGAGAGGGTGGGGCGGCTTTCTTT	CSAREGGAAFF
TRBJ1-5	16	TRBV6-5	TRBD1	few	TGTGCCAGCAGTTCTTACCAGGGGGCGCAGAATCAGCCCCAGCATTTT	CASSSYQGAQNQPQHF
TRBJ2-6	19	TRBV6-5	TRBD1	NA	TGTGCCAGCAGTTACTGGGGACAGGGGGCCTACTCTGGGGCCAACGTCCTGACTTTC	CASSYWGQGAYSGANVLTF
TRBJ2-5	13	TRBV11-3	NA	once	TGTGCCAGCAGCAAACATGTCCTGGAGACCCAGTACTTC	CASSKHVLETQYF
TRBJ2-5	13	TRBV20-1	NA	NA	TGCAGTGCTAGAGGAGGGTATCAAGAGACCCAGTACTTC	CSARGGYQETQYF
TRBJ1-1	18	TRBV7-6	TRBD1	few	TGTGCCAGCAGCCGAAATATGGTGGGACAGGGGACCCCCACTGAAGCTTTCTTT	CASSRNMVGQGTPTEAFF
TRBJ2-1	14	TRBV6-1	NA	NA	TGTGCCAGCAGCTTAACAGGGCCTGGGGATGAGCAGTTCTTC	CASSLTGPGDEQFF
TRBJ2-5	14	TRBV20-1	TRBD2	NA	TGCAGTGCTAGGCCCGGGACTAGCCTAGAGGCCCAGTACTTC	CSARPGTSLEAQYF
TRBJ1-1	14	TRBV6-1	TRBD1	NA	TGTGCCAGCAGTGAAGCGCAGGGGGACACTGAAGCTTTCTTT	CASSEAQGDTEAFF
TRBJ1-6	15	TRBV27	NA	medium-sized	TGTGCCAGCGCCTGGAAGCAGGGAGGAGAATCACCCCTCCACTTT	CASAWKQGGESPLHF
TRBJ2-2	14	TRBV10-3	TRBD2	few	TGTGCCACCCGACTAGCGGGAGACGCCGGGGAGCTGTTTTTT	CATRLAGDAGELFF
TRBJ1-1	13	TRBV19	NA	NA	TGTGCCAGTAATAGAGGGGTTATCACTGAAGCTTTCTTT	CASNRGVITEAFF
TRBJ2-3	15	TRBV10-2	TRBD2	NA	TGCGCCAGCAGTGAAATTAGCGGGTCCACAGATACGCAGTATTTT	CASSEISGSTDTQYF
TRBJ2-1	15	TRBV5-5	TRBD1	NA	TGTGCCAGCAGCTTGATGGGACAGGGAAGCAATGAGCAGTTCTTC	CASSLMGQGSNEQFF
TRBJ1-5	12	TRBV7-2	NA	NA	TGTGCCAGCAGCGCCGACCGGGGGCCCCAGCATTTT	CASSADRGPQHF
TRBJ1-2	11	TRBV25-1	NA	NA	TGTGCCAGCAGGGGACCTTCCGGCTACACCTTC	CASRGPSGYTF
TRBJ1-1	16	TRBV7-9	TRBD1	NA	TGTGCCAGCAGCCCTTCGGACAGGACCGCGAACACTGAAGCTTTCTTT	CASSPSDRTANTEAFF
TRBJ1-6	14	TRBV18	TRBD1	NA	TGTGCCAGCTCACCCCGGGACAGAGATTCACCCCTCCACTTT	CASSPRDRDSPLHF
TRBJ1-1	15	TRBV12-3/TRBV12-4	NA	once	TGTGCCAGTACGCGGGGGGGATTGGTGAACACTGAAGCTTTCTTT	CASTRGGLVNTEAFF
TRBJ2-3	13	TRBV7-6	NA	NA	TGTGCCAGCAGCCAAGTAGGGGGAGATACGCAGTATTTT	CASSQVGGDTQYF
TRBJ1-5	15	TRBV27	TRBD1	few	TGTGCCAGCAGGGCGGGGACAGTTAGCAATCAGCCCCAGCATTTT	CASRAGTVSNQPQHF
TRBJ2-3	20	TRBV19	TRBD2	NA	TGTGCCAGTAGTACACCACAAGGGACTAGCGGGGTTACTAGCACAGATACGCAGTATTTT	CASSTPQGTSGVTSTDTQYF
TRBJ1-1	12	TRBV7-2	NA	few	TGTGCCTGCAGCCAGGGGAACGCTGAAGCTTTCTTT	CACSQGNAEAFF
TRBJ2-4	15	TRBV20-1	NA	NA	TGCAGTGCTAGAGGGGACGGTCTAGCCAAAAACATTCAGTACTTC	CSARGDGLAKNIQYF
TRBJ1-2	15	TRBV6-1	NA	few	TGTGCCAGCAAGGCAGGGCTGACTAGGAACTATGGCTACACCTTC	CASKAGLTRNYGYTF
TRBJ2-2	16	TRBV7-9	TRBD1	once	TGTGCCAGCAGCCAGGAACTGACAGGGGTCACCGGGGAGCTGTTTTTT	CASSQELTGVTGELFF
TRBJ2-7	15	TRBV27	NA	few	TGTGCCAGCAGTTTGGACCGACTGAGATCCTACGAGCAGTACTTC	CASSLDRLRSYEQYF
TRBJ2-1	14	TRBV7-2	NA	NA	TGTGCCAGCAGCTTAACCCCAGGGGGGGGTGAGCAGTTCTTC	CASSLTPGGGEQFF
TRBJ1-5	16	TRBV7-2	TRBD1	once	TGTGCCAGCAGCTTATCAAATAGGGACAGAGATCAGCCCCAGCATTTT	CASSLSNRDRDQPQHF
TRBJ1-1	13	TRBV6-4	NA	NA	TGTGCCAGCAGTCGTCAGTGGAACACTGAAGCTTTCTTT	CASSRQWNTEAFF
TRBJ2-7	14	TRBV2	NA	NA	TGTGCCAGCAGCGAGGGGTCTGGGGGCTACGAGCAGTACTTC	CASSEGSGGYEQYF
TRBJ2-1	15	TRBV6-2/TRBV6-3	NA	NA	TGTGCCAGCAGTTACGGGGCCGCCGGTGGAGATGAGCAGTTCTTC	CASSYGAAGGDEQFF